Shown below are 20 T cell receptor beta chains from a single sample sequenced in a study of shared clonotypes between healthy human individuals. The method was immunoSEQ multiplex PCR; TCRdb's version includes in-frame clones alone and lacks a portion of them. The sample consists of 600,000 to 700,000 clones, 73% of them appearing once. The sequencing input was memory CD4+ T cells sorted from blood. The subset denotes: CD45RA-negative fraction. These receptors were obtained from a woman aged 25 to 39 in good health.

This sequence joins TRBV30 and TRBJ2-4; the match to TRBD2 covers 7 bases. This CDR3 contains 15 residues. Per the germline V gene, CDR1 is GTSNPN and CDR2 is SVGIG (reference sequence). J gave up 6 bases and V 0 bases, and 8 bases lay outside the gene matches. CDR3 in amino acids: CAWSVRELATNIQYF. The CDR3 DNA reads TGTGCCTGGAGTGTACGCGAACTAGCGACAAACATTCAGTACTTC. The full variable domain, rest sourced from reference TRBV30 and TRBJ2-4, is SQTIHQWPATLVQPVGSPLSLECTVEGTSNPNLYWYRQAAGRGLQLLFYSVGIGQISSEVPQNLSASRPQDRQFILSSKKLLLSDSGFYLCAWSVRELATNIQYFGAGTRLSVL.

J is TRBJ2-7 and V is TRBV29-1; D tentatively reads TRBD1 or TRBD2 (6 bases each). The CDR3 length is 13 residues. V was pared by 7 bases and J by 5 bases, with 18 bases between. Germline loops: CDR1 SQVTM, CDR2 ANQGSEA. Here the CDR3 reads CSGRVGGGDEQYF. The CDR3 DNA sequence: TGCAGCGGCCGCGTCGGGGGCGGAGACGAGCAGTACTTC.

The gene calls are TRBV19 and TRBJ1-2; D not resolved. Germline assignment: CDR1 LNHDA and CDR2 SQIVND (reference sequence). V lost 1 base and J lost 4, with 13 bases in between. The CDR3 spans 15 residues. Written as DNA, the CDR3 is TGTGCCAGTAGTATAGTTGACGGTGGATTCTATGGCTACACCTTC. Translation gives CASSIVDGGFYGYTF.

In this sample, this clone turned up a few times. This chain joins TRBV28 and TRBJ1-1, with D unclear. Per germline, CDR1 MDHEN and CDR2 SYDVKM. The CDR3 runs to 10 residues. V dropped 8 bases and J dropped 5 bases, with 6 bases sitting between them. CDR3 protein: CASGRTEAFF. The CDR3 DNA reads as TGTGCCAGCGGGAGGACTGAAGCTTTCTTT. Full variable domain (outside the CDR3, taken from reference TRBV28 and TRBJ1-1): DVKVTQSSRYLVKRTGEKVFLECVQDMDHENMFWYRQDPGLGLRLIYFSYDVKMKEKGDIPEGYSVSREKKERFSLILESASTNQTSMYLCASGRTEAFFGQGTRLTVV.

This clone was counted a few times. The J gene is TRBJ1-3, the V gene TRBV6-5, with D possibly TRBD1 on 6 matching bases. The CDR3 extends over 13 amino acids. V lost 6 bases and J 0 bases, leaving 6 bases between the germline ends. Germline CDR1 MNHEY, CDR2 SVGAGI. The CDR3: CASRQGSGNTIYF. The DNA for the CDR3 is TGTGCCAGCAGACAGGGCTCTGGAAACACCATATATTTT.

This chain uses TRBV5-4 with TRBJ2-3, with 7 bases lining up with TRBD2. The CDR3 contains 16 residues. V trimming: 0 bases; J trimming: 6 bases; junction bases outside the gene matches: 10. The germline gives CDR1 SGHNT, CDR2 YYREEE (reference sequence). The CDR3 sequence is CASSLVQAAGEDTQYF. CDR3 bases: TGTGCCAGCAGCTTGGTGCAAGCGGCGGGGGAGGATACGCAGTATTTT.

J is TRBJ2-7 and V is TRBV28; possible D gene TRBD2, 6 bases. This CDR3 has 14 amino acids. V shed 3 bases and J shed 1 base, with 10 bases lying between them. From germline, CDR1 is MDHEN and CDR2 SYDVKM. The chain's CDR3 is CASSFAGLSYEQYF. The CDR3 coding sequence is TGTGCCAGCAGTTTCGCGGGGCTATCCTACGAGCAGTACTTC.

CDR3 protein: CASLARGPNYGYTF. Written as DNA, the CDR3 is TGTGCCAGTCTCGCCCGGGGGCCTAACTATGGCTACACCTTC. The gene calls are TRBV19 and TRBJ1-2; a weak D match, TRBD1 (6 bases). The germline V gene encodes CDR1 LNHDA and CDR2 SQIVND (reference sequence). V was shortened by 8 bases and J by 0 bases, with 13 bases between the two germline ends. This CDR3 has 14 amino acids.

The rearrangement links TRBV10-2 to TRBJ2-3, with D maybe TRBD2 (6 bases). Between the trimmed V and J ends, which lost 7 bases and 6 bases, there was a span of 14 bases. The CDR3 sequence is 13 residues long. Germline loops: CDR1 WSHSY, CDR2 SAAADI. CDR3 in DNA: TGCGCCAGCACGGCGGTGGGGGGTGATACGCAGTATTTT. Encoded protein: CASTAVGGDTQYF.

This clone was counted only a few times. The genes are TRBV18 and TRBJ2-6; 11 bases are a match to TRBD1. V was pared by 2 bases and J by 3 bases, with 3 bases of the junction left unmatched. From germline, CDR1 is KGHSH and CDR2 LQKENI. The CDR3 runs to 17 residues. The CDR3 here is CASSPGTGGFGANVLTF. For the CDR3, the DNA is TGTGCCAGCTCACCAGGGACAGGGGGATTTGGGGCCAACGTCCTGACTTTC.

This chain connects TRBV28 to TRBJ1-1; D might be TRBD1 (5 bases). This CDR3 spans 12 amino acids. The V end lost 6 bases, the J end lost 7 bases, and 12 bases lay between the germline ends. From germline, CDR1 is MDHEN and CDR2 SYDVKM. The CDR3 DNA reads TGTGCCAGCAGCCCCAGACAGAGTGAAGCTTTCTTT. Translated: CASSPRQSEAFF.

CDR3 bases: TGTGCCAGCACCGCAAAGAGGGGGACAGGGTTATCCTACGAGCAGTACTTC. Protein sequence: CASTAKRGTGLSYEQYF. The chain links TRBV25-1 to TRBJ2-7; 9 bases match TRBD1. The CDR3 loop spans 17 amino acids. V was clipped by 7 bases and J by 1 base; unmatched bases: 14. From germline, CDR1 is MGHDK and CDR2 SYGVNS.

This chain uses TRBV11-2 with TRBJ2-5, with a weak D call TRBD2 (5 bases). This CDR3 spans 13 amino acids. V gave up 4 bases and J gave up 2 bases, with 8 bases separating them. CDR1 SGHAT and CDR2 FQNNGV come from the germline V gene. CDR3 sequence (DNA): TGTGCCAGCAGCTCAGACTATCAAGAGACCCAGTACTTC. This encodes CASSSDYQETQYF.

V usage is TRBV2 and J usage is TRBJ2-6; D is undetermined. In germline, CDR1 is SNHLY, CDR2 FYNNEI. Trimming pared 7 bases from V and 1 base from J, leaving 8 bases between. There are 14 residues in the CDR3. CDR3 residues: CASNGGSGANVLTF. The CDR3 region has the DNA TGTGCCAGCAATGGCGGATCTGGGGCCAACGTCCTGACTTTC.

This chain connects TRBV11-2 to TRBJ2-7, with D hard to call. In germline, CDR1 is SGHAT, CDR2 FQNNGV. The CDR3 has 14 amino acids. V lost 0 bases and J lost 0, with 6 bases in between. The CDR3 DNA sequence: TGTGCCAGCAGCTTAGAGGTTTACTCCTACGAGCAGTACTTC. Its translation: CASSLEVYSYEQYF.

This clone was observed a single time. This chain joins TRBV6-1 and TRBJ2-5, with D possibly matching TRBD2 (6 bases). CDR1 and CDR2 (germline): MNHNS, SASEGT. This CDR3 is built from 15 residues. Trimming stripped 4 bases from V and 2 bases from J, with 14 bases between. DNA of the CDR3: TGTGCCAGCAGTGTCATCGGGGGACCACAAGAGACCCAGTACTTC. Encoded protein: CASSVIGGPQETQYF.

The table lists this clone with a count of one. The chain carries TRBV11-2 and TRBJ1-2; no firm D call. V was pared by 3 bases and J by 4 bases, with 9 bases between. Germline V lookup: CDR1 SGHAT, CDR2 FQNNGV. The CDR3 loop spans 13 amino acids. This CDR3 is CASSFNPGYGYTF. The CDR3 bases are TGTGCCAGCAGCTTCAATCCAGGCTATGGCTACACCTTC.

Remarks on this clone: This CDR3 is also generated by other DNA sequences in the sample. V gene TRBV20-1 combines with J gene TRBJ2-1; D is ambiguous. V was pared by 6 bases and J by 9 bases, with 12 bases between. This CDR3 comprises 11 residues. The V gene's germline CDR1 is DFQATT and CDR2 SNEGSKA (reference sequence). The DNA for the CDR3 is TGCAGTGCCCTACGCTCGGTTGAGCAGTTCTTC. Translation gives CSALRSVEQFF.

This chain connects TRBV5-4 to TRBJ2-3, with D possibly matching TRBD2 (6 bases). Trimming shortened V by 4 bases and J by 4 bases, and 13 bases separated the two germline ends. The germline gives CDR1 SGHNT, CDR2 YYREEE (reference sequence). The CDR3 has 14 amino acids. As DNA, the CDR3 is TGTGCCAGCAGCGGCCGGGACTCACCAGATACGCAGTATTTT. Its translation is CASSGRDSPDTQYF.

The chain employs TRBV25-1 and TRBJ2-1, with D unclear. There are 15 residues in the CDR3. The V end lost 9 bases, the J end lost 7 bases, and 22 bases lay between the germline ends. Per the germline V gene, CDR1 is MGHDK and CDR2 is SYGVNS. The CDR3 loop is CASQDPGGSFNEQFF. DNA for the CDR3: TGTGCCAGTCAAGACCCGGGCGGCAGTTTTAATGAGCAGTTCTTC.